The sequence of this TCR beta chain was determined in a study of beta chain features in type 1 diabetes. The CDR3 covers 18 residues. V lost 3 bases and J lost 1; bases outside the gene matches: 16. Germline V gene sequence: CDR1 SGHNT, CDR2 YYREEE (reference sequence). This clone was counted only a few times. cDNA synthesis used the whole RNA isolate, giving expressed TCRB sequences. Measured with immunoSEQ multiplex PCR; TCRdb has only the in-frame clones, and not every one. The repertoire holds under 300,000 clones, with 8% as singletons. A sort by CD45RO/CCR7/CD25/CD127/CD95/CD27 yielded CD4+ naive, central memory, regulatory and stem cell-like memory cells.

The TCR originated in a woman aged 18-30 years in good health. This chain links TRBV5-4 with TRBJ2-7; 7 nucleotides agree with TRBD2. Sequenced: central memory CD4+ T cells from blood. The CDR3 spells CASSSTTFAGEGSYEQYF. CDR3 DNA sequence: TGTGCCAGCAGCTCGACTACCTTCGCGGGAGAGGGTTCCTACGAGCAGTACTTC.